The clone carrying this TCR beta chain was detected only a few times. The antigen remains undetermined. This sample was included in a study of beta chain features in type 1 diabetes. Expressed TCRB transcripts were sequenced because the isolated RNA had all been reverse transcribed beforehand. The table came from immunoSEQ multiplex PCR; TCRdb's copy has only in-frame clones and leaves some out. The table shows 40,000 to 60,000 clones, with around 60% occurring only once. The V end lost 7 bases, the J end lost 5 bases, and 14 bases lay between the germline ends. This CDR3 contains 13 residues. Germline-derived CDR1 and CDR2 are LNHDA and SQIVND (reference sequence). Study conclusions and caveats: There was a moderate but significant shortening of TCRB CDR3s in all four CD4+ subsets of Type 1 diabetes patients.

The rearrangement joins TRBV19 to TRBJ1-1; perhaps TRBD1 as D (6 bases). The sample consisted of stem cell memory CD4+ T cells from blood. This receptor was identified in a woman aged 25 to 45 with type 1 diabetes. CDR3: CASNYGTHTEAFF. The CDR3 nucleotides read TGTGCCAGTAACTACGGGACACATACTGAAGCTTTCTTT.